This entry lists 30 T cell receptor beta chains sequenced from one sample in a study of blood T cell repertoires in COVID-19. Sequencing was performed with immunoSEQ multiplex PCR; in TCRdb, only in-frame clones are kept and a portion is missing. The sample consists of 55,000 to 70,000 clones, around 87% of them appearing once. The material sequenced was peripheral blood. Every receptor here comes from a man between 60 and 70 years old with active or convalescent COVID-19.

The rearrangement joins TRBV28 to TRBJ2-3, with D possibly matching TRBD2 (6 bases). Trimming shortened V by 5 bases and J by 0 bases, and 15 bases separated the two germline ends. Germline CDR1 is MDHEN and CDR2 is SYDVKM. This CDR3 has 16 amino acids. The CDR3 sequence is CASSGRDRESTDTQYF. The DNA for the CDR3 is TGTGCCAGCAGTGGCCGGGACCGGGAGAGCACAGATACGCAGTATTTT.

The gene calls are TRBV19 and TRBJ1-2; D is uncertain. This CDR3 comprises 13 residues. V was pared by 6 bases and J by 6 bases, with 14 bases between. Germline V gene data show CDR1 as LNHDA and CDR2 as SQIVND (reference sequence). CDR3 sequence: CASSKTGYNGYTF. The DNA of the CDR3 is TGTGCCAGTAGCAAAACCGGTTATAATGGCTACACCTTC. The full variable domain, rest sourced from reference TRBV19 and TRBJ1-2, is DGGITQSPKYLFRKEGQNVTLSCEQNLNHDAMYWYRQDPGQGLRLIYYSQIVNDFQKGDIAEGYSVSREKKESFPLTVTSAQKNPTAFYLCASSKTGYNGYTFGSGTRLTVV.

The chain combines TRBV19 with TRBJ2-7; 9 bases align to TRBD1. This CDR3 has 15 amino acids. The V and J ends lost 4 bases and 5 bases, in that order; junction bases with no gene match: 9. From germline, CDR1 is LNHDA and CDR2 SQIVND (reference sequence). The CDR3, as DNA: TGTGCCAGTAGTACACCGGGACAGGGTGTCGACGAGCAGTACTTC. This codes for CASSTPGQGVDEQYF.

This chain links TRBV9 with TRBJ2-7, with TRBD1 matching over 8 bases. This CDR3 is 15 amino acids long. With 4 bases clipped from V and 7 bases from J, the junction kept 13 bases outside the gene matches. Germline CDR1 is SGDLS and CDR2 is YYNGEE. In nucleotides, the CDR3 is TGTGCCAGCAGCAGCCGACAGGGGACCTTTGCGGAGCAGTACTTC. This encodes CASSSRQGTFAEQYF.

The CDR3 region is CASSRVGLRAGGAVDTEAFF. The CDR3 DNA reads TGTGCCAGCAGTAGAGTAGGTCTGAGGGCAGGGGGCGCAGTGGACACTGAAGCTTTCTTT. The chain joins TRBV27 to TRBJ1-1, with 8 bases aligning to TRBD1. The V segment lost 5 bases and the J segment 3 bases; nucleotides outside the gene matches: 23. The germline CDR1 and CDR2 sequences are MNHEY and SMNVEV (reference sequence). There are 20 residues in the CDR3.

This rearrangement joins TRBV6-5 to TRBJ2-7; 9 bases are shared with TRBD1. The CDR3 contains 15 residues. The ends lost 0 bases at V and 6 bases at J; junction bases unmatched: 6. Per the germline V gene, CDR1 is MNHEY and CDR2 is SVGAGI. CDR3 DNA: TGTGCCAGCAGTTACTCCGGGACAGGGCCCTCCGAGCAGTACTTC. Amino acid sequence: CASSYSGTGPSEQYF.

The chain recombines TRBV27 with TRBJ1-1; 7 bases match TRBD1. Germline CDR1 is MNHEY and CDR2 is SMNVEV (reference sequence). V lost 5 bases and J lost 5; bases outside the gene matches: 8. The CDR3 is 14 residues long. This chain's CDR3 is CASSPGTVGTEAFF. In DNA, the CDR3 is TGTGCCAGCAGTCCCGGGACAGTCGGGACTGAAGCTTTCTTT.

The chain carries TRBV11-2 and TRBJ2-2; TRBD2 aligns across 7 bases. Trimming cost V 0 bases and J 4 bases; bases outside gene matches: 11. Germline CDR1 is SGHAT and CDR2 is FQNNGV. The CDR3 runs to 18 residues. The CDR3 DNA sequence: TGTGCCAGCAGCTTAGACGTCATAGGGCTAGCGGTCACCGGGGAGCTGTTTTTT. Translated: CASSLDVIGLAVTGELFF.

CDR3 coding DNA: TGTGCCAGCAGTGGCTTTGGGACTAGCGGCACCGGGGAGCTGTTTTTT. It is translated as CASSGFGTSGTGELFF. This chain connects TRBV6-4 to TRBJ2-2; 11 positions match TRBD2. Germline CDR1 is MRHNA and CDR2 is SNTAGT. The CDR3 extends over 16 amino acids. J was trimmed by 4 bases and V by 4 bases; bases with no gene match: 5.

This chain joins TRBV27 and TRBJ1-1, with a tentative D call TRBD1 (6 bases). The CDR3 is made up of 17 amino acids. CDR1 MNHEY and CDR2 SMNVEV come from the germline V gene (reference sequence). V lost 2 bases, J lost 1 base, and 17 bases lay in between. CDR3 in DNA: TGTGCCAGCAGTTTAGGACAGCCAAGATGGGGGAACACTGAAGCTTTCTTT. Its translation is CASSLGQPRWGNTEAFF.

This chain uses TRBV7-8 with TRBJ1-6, with D perhaps matching TRBD1 (5 bases). The CDR3 runs to 18 residues. Trimming removed 5 bases at V and 3 bases at J, with 20 bases between. Germline CDR1 and CDR2: SGHVS and FQNEAQ. CDR3: CASSHSGQRGIYNSPLHF. The CDR3 nucleotides are TGTGCCAGCAGCCACTCCGGCCAGCGGGGGATCTATAATTCACCCCTCCACTTT. The full variable domain, completed using reference TRBV7-8 and TRBJ1-6, is GAGVSQSPRYKVAKRGQDVALRCDPISGHVSLFWYQQALGQGPEFLTYFQNEAQLDKSGLPSDRFFAERPEGSVSTLKIQRTQQEDSAVYLCASSHSGQRGIYNSPLHFGNGTRLTVT.

The rearrangement links TRBV27 to TRBJ1-6; TRBD1 might be the D (5 bases). The V end was cut by 2 bases, the J end by 17 bases, with 16 bases between. The germline V gene has CDR1 MNHEY and CDR2 SMNVEV (reference sequence). This CDR3 is 13 amino acids long. For the CDR3, the DNA is TGTGCCAGCAGTTTACGCCAGGGCCTTCCTGTCCACTTT. This translates into CASSLRQGLPVHF.

CDR3 residues: CATSDPTQGAGETQYF. As DNA, the CDR3 is TGTGCCACCAGTGATCCAACTCAGGGGGCGGGGGAGACCCAGTACTTC. The chain couples TRBV24-1 to TRBJ2-5; 8 positions agree with TRBD1. Germline-derived CDR1 and CDR2 are KGHDR and SFDVKD. J was trimmed by 5 bases and V by 3 bases; bases with no gene match: 10. The CDR3 length is 16 residues.

This clone was seen repeatedly, ten times or more. The gene calls are TRBV19 and TRBJ2-7; D perhaps matches TRBD1 (6 bases). V was pared by 5 bases and J by 0 bases, with 17 bases between. The V gene's germline CDR1 is LNHDA and CDR2 SQIVND (reference sequence). This CDR3 has 16 amino acids. Here the CDR3 DNA reads TGTGCCAGTAGTCTCCAGGGGCGGGTTACCTCCTACGAGCAGTACTTC. Its translation is CASSLQGRVTSYEQYF.

The rearrangement links TRBV5-4 to TRBJ2-7; D is possibly TRBD2 (5 bases). CDR3 length: 14 amino acids. V lost 0 bases and J 2 bases, leaving 9 bases between the germline ends. Germline assignment: CDR1 SGHNT and CDR2 YYREEE (reference sequence). The CDR3 DNA sequence: TGTGCCAGCAGCTTGGAGAGGGCCGCCTACGAGCAGTACTTC. This codes for CASSLERAAYEQYF. Complete variable domain (other parts from reference TRBV5-4 and TRBJ2-7): ETGVTQSPTHLIKTRGQQVTLRCSSQSGHNTVSWYQQALGQGPQFIFQYYREEENGRGNFPPRFSGLQFPNYSSELNVNALELDDSALYLCASSLERAAYEQYFGPGTRLTVT.

The genes are TRBV29-1 and TRBJ1-4; D is undetermined. The CDR3 is made up of 13 amino acids. Germline-derived CDR1 and CDR2 are SQVTM and ANQGSEA. The V end lost 7 bases, the J end lost 7 bases, and 16 bases lay between the germline ends. CDR3 DNA: TGCAGCGCGGGCGGTGGAGGAACTGAAAAACTGTTTTTT. The encoded protein is CSAGGGGTEKLFF. Based on the CDR3 plus reference TRBV29-1 and TRBJ1-4, the full variable domain is SAVISQKPSRDICQRGTSLTIQCQVDSQVTMMFWYRQQPGQSLTLIATANQGSEATYESGFVIDKFPISRPNLTFSTLTVSNMSPEDSSIYLCSAGGGGTEKLFFGSGTQLSVL.

The J gene is TRBJ2-7, the V gene TRBV5-1; 7 bases align to TRBD1. CDR1 and CDR2 (germline): SGHRS, YFSETQ. The CDR3 runs 15 residues. With V trimmed by 0 bases and J by 1 base, 4 bases remained unmatched. The CDR3 sequence is CASSLEGQPSYEQYF. CDR3 nucleotide sequence: TGCGCCAGCAGCTTGGAGGGACAGCCGTCCTACGAGCAGTACTTC.

The J gene is TRBJ2-1, the V gene TRBV19, with 9 bases matching TRBD2. The CDR3 runs to 16 residues. Germline loops: CDR1 LNHDA, CDR2 SQIVND (reference sequence). V lost 5 bases to trimming and J lost 4 bases; unmatched junction nucleotides: 9. The CDR3 DNA is TGTGCCAGTAGTGGGCTAGCGGGAAACGGATACAATGAGCAGTTCTTC. It encodes CASSGLAGNGYNEQFF.

This chain uses TRBV5-1 with TRBJ2-7; TRBD1 agrees at 8 bases. The ends lost 3 bases at V and 5 bases at J; junction bases unmatched: 7. This CDR3 contains 14 residues. Germline values: CDR1 SGHRS, CDR2 YFSETQ. CDR3 in DNA: TGCGCCAGCAGCTACGTAGGACAGGGTAACGAGCAGTACTTC. It is translated as CASSYVGQGNEQYF.

The chain uses TRBV11-1 and TRBJ1-1; a possible D gene is TRBD1 (5 bases). The V gene's germline CDR1 is SGHAT and CDR2 FQDESV (reference sequence). The CDR3 is 13 amino acids. The V end lost 2 bases, the J end lost 4 bases, and 8 bases lay between the germline ends. The CDR3 region has the DNA TGTGCCAGCAGCTTACTCAGGGCCACTGAAGCTTTCTTT. Its translation is CASSLLRATEAFF.

V gene TRBV21-1 combines with J gene TRBJ2-2; the D call in the table, TRBD2, was not verified against the DNA. TRBV21-1 is a recognized pseudogene. This CDR3 contains 21 residues. CDR3 DNA: TGTGCCAGCAGCAAATATCGTGGCGGCATTACGGGTTTACAAAACACCGGGGAGCTGTTTTTT. The encoded protein is CASSKYRGGITGLQNTGELFF.

This rearrangement joins TRBV19 to TRBJ1-5, with 8 nucleotides matching TRBD1. Unmatched junction bases numbered 10, after V lost 8 bases and J lost 7 bases. The CDR3 totals 14 residues. Germline V CDR1 and CDR2: LNHDA, SQIVND (reference sequence). For the CDR3, the DNA is TGTGCCAGTCGAAAACAGGGGGTTGGGCAGCCCCAGCATTTT. Amino acid sequence: CASRKQGVGQPQHF.

Only one count was recorded for this clone. The V call is TRBV12-3 or TRBV12-4, the J call TRBJ1-2, with a possible D match to TRBD1 (5 bases). The CDR3 spans 11 residues. V lost 5 bases and J 7 bases, leaving 8 bases between the germline ends. CDR3 nucleotides: TGTGCCAGCAGTGCGACAGTTGGCTACACCTTC. Its translation is CASSATVGYTF.

This chain uses TRBV19 with TRBJ1-5, with D possibly being TRBD1 (6 bases). Looked up from germline, CDR1 is LNHDA and CDR2 is SQIVND (reference sequence). V was cut by 3 bases and J by 0 bases, with 18 bases left in between. The CDR3 runs to 18 residues. CDR3 nucleotide sequence: TGTGCCAGTAGTATGGACACCCCGACAGGCACTAGCAATCAGCCCCAGCATTTT. Translation gives CASSMDTPTGTSNQPQHF.

The rearrangement uses TRBV7-2 and TRBJ1-5; perhaps TRBD1 as D (5 bases). Trimming left V 5 bases short and J 4 bases short, with 9 bases between. The CDR3 totals 13 residues. Germline-derived CDR1 and CDR2 are SGHTA and FQGNSA. CDR3 in DNA: TGTGCCAGCAGCCGCGGGGGGAATCAGCCCCAGCATTTT. Its protein product is CASSRGGNQPQHF.

The J gene is TRBJ2-7, the V gene TRBV10-2; TRBD2 aligns across 9 bases. The CDR3 length is 13 residues. V lost 6 bases, J lost 2 bases, and 2 bases stayed unmatched. Germline assignment: CDR1 WSHSY and CDR2 SAAADI. The DNA of the CDR3 is TGCGCCAGCAGCCGGACTAGCGCCTACGAGCAGTACTTC. Amino acids: CASSRTSAYEQYF.

This clone appeared once. The chain recombines TRBV6-5 with TRBJ1-2; D is ambiguous. CDR1 and CDR2 (germline): MNHEY, SVGAGI. Trimming removed 5 bases at V and 6 bases at J, with 16 bases between. The length of the CDR3 is 14 residues. CDR3 DNA: TGTGCCAGCAGTATTAACGGGATCAGGAATGGCTACACCTTC. Residues: CASSINGIRNGYTF.

The chain combines TRBV7-2 with TRBJ2-5; 14 nucleotides agree with TRBD2. Germline V gene sequence: CDR1 SGHTA, CDR2 FQGNSA. V lost 5 bases and J lost 1; bases outside the gene matches: 6. The CDR3 covers 17 residues. The CDR3 loop is CASSRSGTSGGQETQYF. As DNA, the CDR3 is TGTGCCAGCAGCCGTTCCGGGACTAGCGGGGGCCAAGAGACCCAGTACTTC.

This sequence joins TRBV19 and TRBJ2-5, with 9 bases aligning to TRBD1. CDR1 is LNHDA, CDR2 SQIVND, per germline (reference sequence). CDR3 length equals 14 residues. V was pared by 5 bases and J by 5 bases, with 6 bases of the junction left unmatched. CDR3 in amino acids: CASSPGQGRETQYF. CDR3 in DNA: TGTGCCAGTAGTCCGGGACAGGGTAGGGAGACCCAGTACTTC.

The V call is TRBV11-2, the J call TRBJ1-3, with 9 bases that match TRBD1. Germline V gives CDR1 SGHAT, CDR2 FQNNGV. V shed 3 bases, J shed 4 bases, and the junction held 4 bases outside the gene matches. The CDR3 is 15 amino acids. CDR3 sequence reads: CASSLGTGQGNTIYF. CDR3 coding DNA: TGTGCCAGCAGCTTGGGGACAGGGCAAGGAAACACCATATATTTT.